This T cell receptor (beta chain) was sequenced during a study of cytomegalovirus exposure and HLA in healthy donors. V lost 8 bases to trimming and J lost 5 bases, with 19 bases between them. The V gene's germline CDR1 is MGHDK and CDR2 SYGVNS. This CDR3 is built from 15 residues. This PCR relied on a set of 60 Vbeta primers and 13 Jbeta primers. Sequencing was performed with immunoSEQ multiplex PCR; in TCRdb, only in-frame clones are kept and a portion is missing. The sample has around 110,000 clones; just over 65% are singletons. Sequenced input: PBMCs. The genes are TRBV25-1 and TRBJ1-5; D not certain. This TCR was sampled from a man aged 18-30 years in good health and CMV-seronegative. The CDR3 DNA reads TGTGCCAGCGGTCGGCGAGCGGGTCCTCATCAGCCCCAGCATTTT. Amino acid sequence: CASGRRAGPHQPQHF.